The rows below give T cell receptor beta chains drawn from one sample of a study of early T cells in non-severe SARS-CoV-2 infection. TCRdb reprocessed the 5' RACE reads with MiXCR, giving one entry per CDR3 protein. The sample holds roughly 69,000 distinct CDR3 sequences; 9% to 10% are singletons and the top ten take roughly a sixth. Material: whole blood, obtained at baseline. The source is an adult who was a healthcare worker with PCR-confirmed SARS-CoV-2 infection or an uninfected control (not recorded which). CDR3s include the opening cysteine and the closing phenylalanine or tryptophan. D genes are given only for firm matches. Rows give clone size only sometimes, using once, few, many, or a class for an expanded clone.

abundance	d_gene	j_gene	len	v_gene	CDR3nt	CDR3aa
NA	TRBD2	TRBJ2-7	15	TRBV28	TGTGCCAGCAGTTTAGCTAGCGGGGGCCCCTACGAGCAGTACTTC	CASSLASGGPYEQYF
NA	NA	TRBJ2-3	16	TRBV5-1	TGCGCCAGCAGCTTGAATTCGGGAGTTCCGGCAGATACGCAGTATTTT	CASSLNSGVPADTQYF
many	NA	TRBJ1-4	15	TRBV27	TGTGCCAGCAGTTTAATTCCCAGAGTTGGCGAAAAACTGTTTTTT	CASSLIPRVGEKLFF
NA	TRBD2	TRBJ2-3	16	TRBV7-2	TGTGCCAGCAGCCAACTAGCGGGATACGGCACAGATACGCAGTATTTT	CASSQLAGYGTDTQYF
many	NA	TRBJ1-1	15	TRBV24-1	TGTGCCACCAGGGGATCGGGGTTACTGAACACTGAAGCTTTCTTT	CATRGSGLLNTEAFF
few	TRBD2	TRBJ2-5	15	TRBV12-3/TRBV12-4	TGTGCCAGCAGTCGACTAGCGGGAAACCAAGAGACCCAGTACTTC	CASSRLAGNQETQYF
few	NA	TRBJ2-4	15	TRBV19	TGTGCCAGTAGTGAAAGGGTCCTAGCCAAAAACATTCAGTACTTC	CASSERVLAKNIQYF
NA	NA	TRBJ1-2	13	TRBV12-3/TRBV12-4	TGTGCCAGCAGTCCTGCAAAATCCGGAGGCTACACCTTC	CASSPAKSGGYTF
few	TRBD2	TRBJ2-1	14	TRBV6-5	TGTGCCAGTCAAAGCGGGAGGGCGACGAATGAGCAGTTCTTC	CASQSGRATNEQFF
many	TRBD2	TRBJ2-1	16	TRBV20-1	TGCAGTGCTAGAGATTATCGGGCGGGAGGACCGGGACCGCAGTTCTTC	CSARDYRAGGPGPQFF
many	TRBD2	TRBJ2-1	16	TRBV5-4	TGTGCCAGCAGCCACAACGGCGGGAGGGCGGGCGATGAGCAGTTCTTC	CASSHNGGRAGDEQFF
once	NA	TRBJ2-7	13	TRBV9	TGTGCCAGCAGCGGTGGGACCGTGGGGGAGCAGTACTTC	CASSGGTVGEQYF
NA	NA	TRBJ2-7	15	TRBV12-3/TRBV12-4	TGTGCCAGCAGTTTACTGGGGAACCCCTCCTACGAGCAGTACTTC	CASSLLGNPSYEQYF
NA	NA	TRBJ2-7	12	TRBV6-5	TGTGCCAGCAGTTACTCCGGGGGCGAGCAGTACTTC	CASSYSGGEQYF
many	NA	TRBJ2-1	12	TRBV20-1	TGCAGTGCTAGTCCTGGGGACCATGAGCAGTTCTTC	CSASPGDHEQFF
few	TRBD1	TRBJ2-5	17	TRBV14	TGTGCCAGCAGCGCAACAGGGGGCTACGGGGTAGGAGAGACCCAGTACTTC	CASSATGGYGVGETQYF
many	TRBD2	TRBJ2-5	17	TRBV13	TGTGCCAGCAGCTTAGGGGCCCTAGCGGGAGGGCCGGAGACCCAGTACTTC	CASSLGALAGGPETQYF
NA	NA	TRBJ2-7	12	TRBV28	TGTGCCAGCAGTTTACTGGTATACGAGCAGTACTTC	CASSLLVYEQYF
NA	NA	TRBJ2-2	15	TRBV2	TGTGCCAGCAGTGAGGTTGCAGGGGAGACCGGGGAGCTGTTTTTT	CASSEVAGETGELFF
many	NA	TRBJ2-5	14	TRBV27	TGTGCCAGCAGTCCTCGAGGGCCCCAAGAGACCCAGTACTTC	CASSPRGPQETQYF